This T cell receptor (beta chain) was sequenced in a study of siplizumab effects on memory and regulatory T cells (dated by TCRdb to about 2019). In terms of the full investigation: The study looked at the effect of siplizumab, an anti-CD2 antibody, on alloreactive T-cell subsets in allogeneic mixed lymphocyte reactions made from human PBMCs.

The library was produced with the immunoSEQ multiplex PCR assay. The deep sequencing platform assayed about 10^5 TCR templates per sample. Genomic DNA extracted from sorted T cells was used for TCRbeta CDR3 sequencing. The original pipeline was this. The R programming language was used for clonal analysis of the TCRbeta CDR3 data. Unstimulated samples were compared with post-reaction CFSE-low samples to define alloreactive CD4+ and CD8+ clones. Alloreactive CD4+ clones were assigned to regulatory or non-regulatory origin by matching sequences to sorted unstimulated Treg and non-Treg repertoires. Entries here come from immuneACCESS through TCRdb and include only in-frame sequences with V and J called. Some clones fail to appear in such tables; in the studies checked, an unresolved V gene covers under half of the shortfall, and the cause of the remainder is unknown. For V, J and clone size, that table is used; D and trimming come from the DNA. In this sample the table shows 120,000 or so clones, roughly 90% of which occur a single time. Of the sample, approximately 1.2% falls within the top ten clones.

From the germline V gene, CDR1 is SNHLY and CDR2 is FYNNEI. Trimming takes 4 bases off V and 2 bases off J; junction bases not matched to a gene: 9. Including the terminal cysteine and phenylalanine, the CDR3 comprises 16 residues. The entry retains the CDR3 DNA only, 48 bases that are in frame from base 1. This clone was picked up a small number of times. The antigen it binds to is not known. Base qualities were left out, and no much larger clone turns up one base away. The investigation overall reported the following: No functional confirmation was obtained for the suppressive function of proliferating Tregs from siplizumab cultures. Among mappable alloreactive CD4+ clones, an average Treg-derived fraction of about 69% was observed with siplizumab, compared with 25% to 30% in control reactions. For roughly 75-96% of proliferating CD4+ or CD8+ clones, no naive or memory phenotype could be assigned. Unstimulated naive T cells appeared to be more diverse than memory T cells, and naive cells seemed to make a substantial contribution to the alloresponse. The cumulative frequency of alloreactive sequences that could be traced back to unstimulated CD4+ memory T cells was significantly reduced by siplizumab. Sequences below about 10^-5 frequency were poorly captured, so only a minor fraction of alloreactive clones could be mapped to unstimulated subsets.

Sorted unstimulated T cells and proliferating T cells recovered from mixed lymphocyte reactions were subjected to TCRbeta CDR3 sequencing. Fresh whole blood from 9 to 11 HLA-typed healthy donors was used to isolate PBMCs. The receptor comes from a human donor in good health. Sequencing was done on a sample of CD4+ T cells sorted from blood. Recombination connected TRBV2 to TRBJ1-2, with 8 bases in between that match TRBD1. This receptor has the CDR3 CASSGGGQGGNYGYTF. In nucleotide form, the sequence is TGTGCCAGCAGTGGGGGTGGACAGGGTGGAAACTATGGCTACACCTTC.